The next 10 T cell receptor beta chains were all read from a single sample in a study of T-cell memory formation after mild COVID-19. TCRdb ran MiXCR on the 5' RACE reads and lists one entry per CDR3 protein. The sample yields 190,000 or so distinct CDR3 sequences, about 21% seen once. The sample comprised PBMCs or a T cell subset sorted from them (not recorded which). These receptors came from an adult woman who had mild COVID-19 (a few samples of this study predate the infection). Cell type and time point are not known.

The chain is built from TRBV7-9 and TRBJ2-3; 10 bases match TRBD1. Losses at the gene ends were 5 bases for V and 2 bases for J; bases not matched to a gene: 4. CDR1 and CDR2 (germline): SEHNR, FQNEAQ (reference sequence). The CDR3 covers 15 residues. CDR3: CASSLRQGATDTQYF. For the CDR3, the DNA is TGTGCCAGCAGCCTCCGACAGGGGGCCACAGATACGCAGTATTTT.

V gene TRBV14 combines with J gene TRBJ1-4; 7 bases agree with TRBD1. From germline, CDR1 is SGHDN and CDR2 FVKESK. With V trimmed by 4 bases and J by 0 bases, 2 bases remained unmatched. The CDR3 has 15 residues. The CDR3 sequence: CASSPGQATNEKLFF. CDR3 DNA: TGTGCCAGCAGCCCAGGACAGGCAACTAATGAAAAACTGTTTTTT.

This clonotype has just a few counts. The chain combines TRBV5-1 with TRBJ2-7; 7 positions agree with TRBD1. After removal of 0 bases from V and 6 bases from J, the junction contained 6 bases not matched to a gene. Germline assignment: CDR1 SGHRS and CDR2 YFSETQ. This CDR3 has 14 amino acids. CDR3 loop: CASSLEGQSIEQYF. CDR3 nucleotides: TGCGCCAGCAGCTTGGAGGGACAGTCGATCGAGCAGTACTTC.

This clonotype has only a few counts. The V call is TRBV6-2 or TRBV6-3, the J call TRBJ2-5; TRBD2 matches at 7 bases. Germline trimming cut 6 bases from V and 4 bases from J; bases unmatched to any gene: 11. Germline V gives CDR1 MNHEY, CDR2 SVGEGT. This CDR3 spans 15 amino acids. Here the CDR3 reads CASSLTAGVIETQYF. CDR3 bases: TGTGCCAGCAGCCTAACTGCGGGAGTAATAGAGACCCAGTACTTC.

This clonotype was seen only a few times. The chain couples TRBV11-3 to TRBJ2-3; D may be TRBD1 or TRBD2 (5 bases each). Trimming removed 4 bases from V and 0 bases from J, with 14 bases in between. The germline gives CDR1 SGHNT, CDR2 YENEEA. The CDR3 length is 16 residues. CDR3 protein: CASSSGTSLSTDTQYF. The DNA of the CDR3 is TGTGCCAGCAGCTCTGGGACCTCCCTTAGCACAGATACGCAGTATTTT.

Only a few counts were recorded for this clonotype. This chain joins TRBV7-3 and TRBJ2-5; 9 nucleotides agree with TRBD2. Unmatched junction bases numbered 9, after V lost 5 bases and J lost 2 bases. Germline V gene sequence: CDR1 SGHTA, CDR2 FQGTGA. This CDR3 is built from 16 residues. The CDR3 DNA is TGTGCCAGCAGCCCCGGGCCTAGCGGGGTTCAAGAGACCCAGTACTTC. It yields the protein CASSPGPSGVQETQYF.

This clonotype was found a few times. The genes are TRBV20-1 and TRBJ2-1; 15 bases are a match to TRBD2. J gave up 1 base and V 5 bases, and 9 bases lay outside the gene matches. Germline lookup yields CDR1 DFQATT and CDR2 SNEGSKA (reference sequence). The CDR3 spans 18 residues. CDR3: CSAHTGTSGRMSYNEQFF. The CDR3 DNA sequence: TGCAGTGCTCACACCGGGACTAGCGGGAGGATGTCCTACAATGAGCAGTTCTTC.

This CDR3 is CSVEPGGSSSYNEQFF. The CDR3 DNA reads as TGCAGCGTTGAACCCGGGGGGTCTAGCTCCTACAATGAGCAGTTCTTC. The chain links TRBV29-1 to TRBJ2-1; TRBD2 aligns across 7 bases. CDR3 size: 16 residues. CDR1 and CDR2 from the germline V gene are SQVTM and ANQGSEA. Unmatched junction bases numbered 7, after V lost 2 bases and J lost 0 bases.

The chain uses TRBV7-6 and TRBJ2-7, with 12 bases lining up with TRBD2. From germline, CDR1 is SGHVS and CDR2 FNYEAQ. V lost 4 bases and J lost 1; bases outside the gene matches: 8. This CDR3 region has 17 residues. DNA of the CDR3: TGTGCCAGCAGCTCAGAACCGGGACTAGCGGGTTCCTACGAGCAGTACTTC. Residues: CASSSEPGLAGSYEQYF.

The genes are TRBV5-1 and TRBJ1-1; 12 nucleotides align to TRBD1. Unmatched junction bases numbered 4, after V lost 4 bases and J lost 3 bases. The germline V gene encodes CDR1 SGHRS and CDR2 YFSETQ. CDR3 size: 15 residues. The CDR3 DNA sequence: TGCGCCAGCAGCCCCGGGGACAGGGGGCACACTGAAGCTTTCTTT. Protein sequence: CASSPGDRGHTEAFF. Filled out from reference TRBV5-1 and TRBJ1-1, the complete variable domain reads KAGVTQTPRYLIKTRGQQVTLSCSPISGHRSVSWYQQTPGQGLQFLFEYFSETQRNKGNFPGRFSGRQFSNSRSEMNVSTLELGDSALYLCASSPGDRGHTEAFFGQGTRLTVV.